The 8 T cell receptor beta chains in this list originate from one sample, sequenced in a study of CD8 T cells in ankylosing spondylitis. General study findings and limits: A motif of eight highly homologous TCR beta variants was seen as apparently characteristic of ankylosing spondylitis blood.

TCRdb re-called the 5' RACE reads with MiXCR, one entry per CDR3 protein. The table lists a few hundred thousand distinct CDR3 sequences, 15% to 20% of them singletons. These receptors' antigens are unknown. Specimen: blood, either unsorted or a sorted T cell fraction (not recorded which). These receptors all come from a male donor with ankylosing spondylitis.

This clonotype was seen ten or more times. The chain uses TRBV5-1 and TRBJ1-1; 8 bases agree with TRBD1. The CDR3 totals 14 residues. Germline CDR1 SGHRS, CDR2 YFSETQ. The J segment lost 5 bases and the V segment lost 2 bases, leaving 5 bases of the junction unmatched. The CDR3 coding sequence is TGCGCCAGCAGCTTAGGACAGGGTGAGACTGAAGCTTTCTTT. As protein: CASSLGQGETEAFF. Combining the CDR3 with reference TRBV5-1 and TRBJ1-1 gives the whole variable domain KAGVTQTPRYLIKTRGQQVTLSCSPISGHRSVSWYQQTPGQGLQFLFEYFSETQRNKGNFPGRFSGRQFSNSRSEMNVSTLELGDSALYLCASSLGQGETEAFFGQGTRLTVV.

This clonotype was observed a handful of times. This chain connects TRBV11-2 to TRBJ2-5; 7 bases fit TRBD2. Germline loops: CDR1 SGHAT, CDR2 FQNNGV. The CDR3 extends over 12 amino acids. Germline trimming cut 6 bases from V and 3 bases from J; bases unmatched to any gene: 1. This chain's CDR3 is CASSTSEETQYF. The DNA of the CDR3 is TGTGCCAGCAGTACTAGCGAAGAGACCCAGTACTTC.

This clonotype was seen only a few times. The V and J genes are TRBV29-1 and TRBJ2-3; the D is unclear. CDR3 length equals 13 residues. Trimming took off 7 bases at V and 0 bases at J, with 11 bases between the two ends. Germline V CDR1 and CDR2: SQVTM, ANQGSEA. The CDR3 DNA is TGCAGCGAGTTAAGGTGGAGCACAGATACGCAGTATTTT. Its translation: CSELRWSTDTQYF.

This clonotype was seen many times. The CDR3 bases are TGCAGCGTTGAGATAGGGACCATGAACACTGAAGCTTTCTTT. Translating gives CSVEIGTMNTEAFF. V is TRBV29-1 and J is TRBJ1-1, with a weak D call TRBD1 (5 bases). The CDR3 contains 14 residues. Trimming pared 3 bases from V and 0 bases from J, leaving 11 bases between. Germline V gene sequence: CDR1 SQVTM, CDR2 ANQGSEA.

This clonotype has only a few counts. CDR3 amino acids: CASSISSGGTLNEQFF. CDR3 coding DNA: TGTGCCAGTAGTATATCGAGCGGGGGGACTCTCAATGAGCAGTTCTTC. The rearrangement links TRBV19 to TRBJ2-1; 9 nucleotides align to TRBD2. Per germline, CDR1 LNHDA and CDR2 SQIVND (reference sequence). V was clipped by 2 bases and J by 6 bases; unmatched bases: 8. The CDR3 covers 16 residues.

A few counts support this clonotype. This chain uses TRBV4-1 with TRBJ1-5; possibly TRBD1 for D (5 bases). This CDR3 spans 14 amino acids. Per the germline V gene, CDR1 is MGHRA and CDR2 is YSYEKL. V dropped 2 bases and J dropped 1 base, with 6 bases sitting between them. CDR3 in amino acids: CASSQRDSNQPQHF. CDR3 in DNA: TGCGCCAGCAGCCAACGGGACAGCAATCAGCCCCAGCATTTT.

This chain connects TRBV6-1 to TRBJ2-3; D perhaps matches TRBD1 (6 bases). This CDR3 spans 13 amino acids. In germline, CDR1 is MNHNS, CDR2 SASEGT. V lost 6 bases, J lost 0 bases, and 7 bases lay in between. For the CDR3, the DNA is TGTGCCAGCAGACAGGGCAGCACAGATACGCAGTATTTT. Amino acids: CASRQGSTDTQYF.

This clonotype has only a few counts. The chain carries TRBV7-9 and TRBJ1-1; 10 nucleotides align to TRBD1. Germline V gene data show CDR1 as SEHNR and CDR2 as FQNEAQ (reference sequence). The CDR3 extends over 16 amino acids. V lost 6 bases, J lost 1 base, and 8 bases stayed unmatched. The CDR3: CASRNRTGGGNTEAFF. CDR3 coding DNA: TGTGCCAGCAGAAATCGGACAGGGGGAGGGAACACTGAAGCTTTCTTT.